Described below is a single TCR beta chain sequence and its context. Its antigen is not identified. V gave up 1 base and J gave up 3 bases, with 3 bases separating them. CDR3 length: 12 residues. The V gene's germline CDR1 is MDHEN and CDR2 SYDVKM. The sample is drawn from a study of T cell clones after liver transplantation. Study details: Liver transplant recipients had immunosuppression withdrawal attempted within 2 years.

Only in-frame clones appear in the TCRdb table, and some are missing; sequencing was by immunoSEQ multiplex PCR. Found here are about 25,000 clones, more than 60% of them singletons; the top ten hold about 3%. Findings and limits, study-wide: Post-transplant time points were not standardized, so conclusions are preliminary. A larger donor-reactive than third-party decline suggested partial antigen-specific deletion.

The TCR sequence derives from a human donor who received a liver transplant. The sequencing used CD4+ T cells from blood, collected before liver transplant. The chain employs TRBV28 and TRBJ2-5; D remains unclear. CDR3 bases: TGTGCCAGCAGTTTATATAAAGAGACCCAGTACTTC. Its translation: CASSLYKETQYF.